This T cell receptor beta chain appears in the sequencing data of a study of metastatic and nonmetastatic thyroid tumors. Each patient went into thyroid surgery without having received any treatment. About this clone itself: A read error may explain this, as a much larger clone is one base away. The sample has other DNA sequences that encode this CDR3 too.

The germline gives CDR1 LGHNA, CDR2 YSLEER. This CDR3 comprises 18 residues. Trimming took off 0 bases at V and 7 bases at J, with 21 bases between the two ends. TCRdb re-called the PCR reads with MiXCR. The sample has under 50,000 clones, 18% seen once. The sequenced sample consisted of tumor tissue. The receptor was derived from a female donor with papillary thyroid cancer or a benign thyroid nodule (not recorded which). Some clones in this sample may be carry-over from other donors' samples. The chain combines TRBV4-3 with TRBJ1-4, with D unclear. The CDR3 loop reads CASSQDKVSEPSGEKLFF. The CDR3 coding sequence is TGCGCCAGCAGCCAAGATAAGGTGAGCGAACCATCGGGTGAAAAACTGTTTTTT.